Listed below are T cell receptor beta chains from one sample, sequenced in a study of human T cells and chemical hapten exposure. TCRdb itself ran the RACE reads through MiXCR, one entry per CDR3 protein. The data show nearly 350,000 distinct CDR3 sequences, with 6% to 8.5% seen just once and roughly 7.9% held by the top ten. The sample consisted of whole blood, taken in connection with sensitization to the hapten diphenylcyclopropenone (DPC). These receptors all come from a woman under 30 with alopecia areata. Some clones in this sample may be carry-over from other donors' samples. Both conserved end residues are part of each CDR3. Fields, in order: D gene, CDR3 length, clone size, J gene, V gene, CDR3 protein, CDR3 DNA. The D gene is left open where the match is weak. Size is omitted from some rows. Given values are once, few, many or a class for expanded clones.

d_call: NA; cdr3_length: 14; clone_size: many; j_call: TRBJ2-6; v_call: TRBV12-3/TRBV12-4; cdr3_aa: CASSRTSGANVLTF; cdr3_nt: TGTGCCAGCAGCAGGACATCTGGGGCCAACGTCCTGACTTTC
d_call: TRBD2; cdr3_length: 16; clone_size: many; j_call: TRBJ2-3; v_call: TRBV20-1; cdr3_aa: CSQGTSGSPSTDTQYF; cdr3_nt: TGCAGTCAAGGGACTAGCGGGAGTCCTAGCACAGATACGCAGTATTTT
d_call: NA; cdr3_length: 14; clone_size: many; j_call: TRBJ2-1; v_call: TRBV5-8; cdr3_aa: CASSPSPVLDEQFF; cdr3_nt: TGTGCCAGCAGCCCGTCGCCCGTATTGGATGAGCAGTTCTTC
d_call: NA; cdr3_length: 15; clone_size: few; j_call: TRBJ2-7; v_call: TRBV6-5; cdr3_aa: CASSYSANVLYEQYF; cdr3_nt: TGTGCCAGCAGTTATAGTGCCAACGTGTTGTACGAGCAGTACTTC
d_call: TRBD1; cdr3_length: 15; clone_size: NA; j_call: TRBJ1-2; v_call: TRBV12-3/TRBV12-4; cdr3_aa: CASSQAGTANYGYTF; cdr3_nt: TGTGCCAGCAGTCAGGCCGGGACAGCTAACTATGGCTACACCTTC
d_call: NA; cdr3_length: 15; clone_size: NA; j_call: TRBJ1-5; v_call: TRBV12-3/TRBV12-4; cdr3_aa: CASCCRGISNQPQHF; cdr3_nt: TGTGCCAGCTGCTGTCGGGGGATTAGCAATCAGCCCCAGCATTTT
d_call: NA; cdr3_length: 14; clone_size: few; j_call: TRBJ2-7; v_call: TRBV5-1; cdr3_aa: CASSLSTRTYEQYF; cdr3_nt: TGCGCCAGCAGCTTGAGTACCCGGACCTACGAGCAGTACTTC
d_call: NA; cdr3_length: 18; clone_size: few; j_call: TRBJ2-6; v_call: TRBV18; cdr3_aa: CASSPRGTLRPGANVLTF; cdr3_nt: TGTGCCAGCTCACCGAGGGGGACCCTTAGGCCTGGGGCCAACGTCCTGACTTTC
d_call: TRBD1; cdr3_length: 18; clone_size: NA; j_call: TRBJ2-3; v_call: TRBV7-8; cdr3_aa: CASSLKGSTGAGTDTQYF; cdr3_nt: TGTGCCAGCAGCTTAAAGGGGAGTACAGGGGCCGGCACAGATACGCAGTATTTT
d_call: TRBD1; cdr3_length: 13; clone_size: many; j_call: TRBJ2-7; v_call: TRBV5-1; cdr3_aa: CASSKDRGHEQYF; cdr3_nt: TGCGCCAGCAGCAAGGACAGGGGTCACGAGCAGTACTTC
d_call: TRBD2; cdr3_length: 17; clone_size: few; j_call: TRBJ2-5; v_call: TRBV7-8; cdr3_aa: CASSSRLAGGSLETQYF; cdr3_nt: TGTGCCAGCAGCTCAAGACTAGCGGGGGGGTCTTTGGAGACCCAGTACTTC
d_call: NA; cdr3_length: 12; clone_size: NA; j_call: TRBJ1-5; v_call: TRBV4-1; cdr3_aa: CASSQANQPQHF; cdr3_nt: TGCGCCAGCAGCCAGGCAAATCAGCCCCAGCATTTT
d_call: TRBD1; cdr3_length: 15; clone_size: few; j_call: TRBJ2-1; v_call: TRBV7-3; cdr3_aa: CASSPRTGHNNEQFF; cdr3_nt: TGTGCCAGCAGCCCGCGGACAGGACACAACAATGAGCAGTTCTTC
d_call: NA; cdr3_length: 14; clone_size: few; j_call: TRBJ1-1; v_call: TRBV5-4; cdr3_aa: CASSLVAGRTEAFF; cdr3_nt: TGTGCCAGCAGCTTGGTGGCAGGGAGGACTGAAGCTTTCTTT
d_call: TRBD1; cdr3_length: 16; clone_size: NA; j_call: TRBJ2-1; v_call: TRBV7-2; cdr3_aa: CASSLRQGALRNEQFF; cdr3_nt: TGTGCCAGCAGCTTAAGACAGGGGGCGCTTCGGAATGAGCAGTTCTTC
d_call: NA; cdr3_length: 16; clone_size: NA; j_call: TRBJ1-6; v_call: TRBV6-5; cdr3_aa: CASSYSMGGYNSPLHF; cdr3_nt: TGTGCCAGCAGTTACTCGATGGGGGGCTATAATTCACCCCTCCACTTT
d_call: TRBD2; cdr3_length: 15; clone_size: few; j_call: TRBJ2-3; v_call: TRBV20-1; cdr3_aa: CSAREGSGGPDTQYF; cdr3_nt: TGCAGTGCTAGAGAGGGTAGCGGGGGACCAGATACGCAGTATTTT
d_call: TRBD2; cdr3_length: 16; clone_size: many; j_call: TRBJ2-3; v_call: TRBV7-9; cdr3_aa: CASSHWTSGSTDTQYF; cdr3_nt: TGTGCCAGCAGCCATTGGACTAGCGGTAGCACAGATACGCAGTATTTT
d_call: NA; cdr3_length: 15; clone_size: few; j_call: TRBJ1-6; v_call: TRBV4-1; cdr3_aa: CASSQTPGRDSPLHF; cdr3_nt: TGCGCCAGCAGCCAAACACCGGGGCGGGACTCACCCCTCCACTTT
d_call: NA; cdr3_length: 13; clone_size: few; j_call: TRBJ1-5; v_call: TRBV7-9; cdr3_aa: CASSLVGVQPQHF; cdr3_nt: TGTGCCAGCAGCTTGGTCGGGGTTCAGCCCCAGCATTTT
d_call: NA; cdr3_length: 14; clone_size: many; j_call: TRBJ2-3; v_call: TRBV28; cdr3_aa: CASSSAGSADTQYF; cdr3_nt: TGTGCCAGCAGTTCCGCCGGCTCCGCAGATACGCAGTATTTT
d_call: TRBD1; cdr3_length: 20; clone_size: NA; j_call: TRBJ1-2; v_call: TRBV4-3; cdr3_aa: CASSQRKAFPRGVLEAGYTF; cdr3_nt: TGCGCCAGCAGCCAAAGGAAGGCCTTCCCCAGGGGGGTCCTCGAGGCTGGCTACACCTTC
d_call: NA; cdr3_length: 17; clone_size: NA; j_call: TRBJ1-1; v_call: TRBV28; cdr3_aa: CASSSPRTGTQLTEAFF; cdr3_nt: TGTGCCAGCAGCTCCCCCCGAACCGGGACGCAACTCACTGAAGCTTTCTTT
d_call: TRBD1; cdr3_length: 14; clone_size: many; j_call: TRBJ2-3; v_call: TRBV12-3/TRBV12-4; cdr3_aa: CASSIRTGTDTQYF; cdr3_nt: TGTGCCAGCAGTATAAGGACAGGGACAGATACGCAGTATTTT
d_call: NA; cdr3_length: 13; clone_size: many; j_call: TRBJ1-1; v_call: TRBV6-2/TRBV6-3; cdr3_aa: CASSWNRDTEAFF; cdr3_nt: TGTGCCAGCAGTTGGAACAGGGACACTGAAGCTTTCTTT
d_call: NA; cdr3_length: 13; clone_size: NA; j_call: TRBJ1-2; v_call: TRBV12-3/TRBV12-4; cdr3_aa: CASSLDGPGGYTF; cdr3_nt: TGTGCCAGCAGTTTAGACGGTCCCGGTGGCTACACCTTC
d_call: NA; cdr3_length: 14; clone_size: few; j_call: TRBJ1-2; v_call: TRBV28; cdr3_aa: CASSLGRRNYGYTF; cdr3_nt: TGTGCCAGCAGTTTAGGACGGAGAAACTATGGCTACACCTTC
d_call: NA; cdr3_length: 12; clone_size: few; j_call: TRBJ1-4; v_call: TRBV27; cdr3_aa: CASSFYGRKLFF; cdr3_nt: TGTGCCAGCAGTTTTTATGGGAGAAAACTGTTTTTT
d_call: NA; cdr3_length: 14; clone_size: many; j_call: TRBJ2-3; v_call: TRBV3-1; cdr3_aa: CASSQRGSTDTQYF; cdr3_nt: TGTGCCAGCAGCCAGCGGGGTAGCACAGATACGCAGTATTTT